The clone carrying this T cell receptor (beta chain) appeared a few times. Its specificity is not known. These data come from a study of identical twins. Using its own MiXCR run on the 5' RACE reads, TCRdb lists one record per CDR3 protein. The sample carries about 470,000 distinct CDR3 sequences, roughly a quarter recorded once. General study findings and limits: Diverse VJ usage suggested most zero-insertion clonotypes were not invariant T cells.

The same data also went into a second study, on T cells expressing NK-cell markers. From that second work: What restricted sorting to alpha-beta TCR T cells in several experiments was an anti-gamma-delta TCR antibody. About 6 donors had dominant NKG2C+ clonotypes that comprised roughly 1.0-8% of their CD8+ T cells.

The sequence came from a young woman in good health. The sample consisted of CD4+ T cells sorted from blood.

CDR3 DNA: TGTGCCAGCAGCCAAGATCAGAATTCACCCCTCCACTTT. As protein: CASSQDQNSPLHF. The rearrangement uses TRBV14 and TRBJ1-6; D remains unclear. This CDR3 has 13 residues. Germline V CDR1 and CDR2: SGHDN, FVKESK. V dropped 0 bases and J dropped 7 bases, with 4 bases sitting between them. Filled out from reference TRBV14 and TRBJ1-6, the complete variable domain reads EAGVTQFPSHSVIEKGQTVTLRCDPISGHDNLYWYRRVMGKEIKFLLHFVKESKQDESGMPNNRFLAERTGGTYSTLKVQPAELEDSGVYFCASSQDQNSPLHFGNGTRLTVT.